This is a list of T cell receptor beta chains from one sample in a study of blood T cell repertoires in COVID-19. The table came from immunoSEQ multiplex PCR; TCRdb's copy has only in-frame clones and leaves some out. In the table there are 300,000 to 400,000 clones, roughly 88% of which are singletons. The specimen sequenced was PBMCs or T cells enriched from blood (not recorded which). Receptors originate from a man aged 25 to 40 who had recovered from COVID-19. Both conserved end residues are part of each CDR3. A D gene is named only where the DNA matches it firmly. Part of the rows lack a size; the others show once, few, many or a class for expanded clones.

>TRBJ2-1|TRBD2|TRBV11-2|once
TGTGCCAGCAGTCTAACCCTAGCGGGAAATGAGCAGTTCTTC
CASSLTLAGNEQFF
>TRBJ2-1|TRBD1|TRBV5-1|-
TGCGCCAGCAGCGAAAGACAGGGTACCTACAATGAGCAGTTCTTC
CASSERQGTYNEQFF
>TRBJ1-3|-|TRBV9|-
TGTGCCAGCAGCGTAGCGGGTGGAAACACCATATATTTT
CASSVAGGNTIYF
>TRBJ1-1|TRBD1|TRBV29-1|-
TGCAGCACCGGGGACAGGTACACTGAAGCTTTCTTT
CSTGDRYTEAFF
>TRBJ2-7|-|TRBV4-1|-
TGCGCCAGCAGCCAAGATGGGGGGTCCGAGCAGTACTTC
CASSQDGGSEQYF
>TRBJ1-6|TRBD1|TRBV27|-
TGTGCCAGCAGTTTGAGGACAGGGGCGGGCTCACCCCTCCACTTT
CASSLRTGAGSPLHF
>TRBJ1-1|-|TRBV6-5|-
TGTGCCAGCAGAGAGACAGGGAACACTGAAGCTTTCTTT
CASRETGNTEAFF
>TRBJ2-5|-|TRBV20-1|-
TGCAGTGCTAGCCATCGGGTGACCCAGTACTTC
CSASHRVTQYF
>TRBJ1-2|TRBD1|TRBV7-8|-
TGTGCCAGCAGCTTAGTGAACAGGGGATATGGGGGCTACACCTTC
CASSLVNRGYGGYTF
>TRBJ1-2|-|TRBV4-1|-
TGCGCCAGCAGCCAAGAATACACGTATGGCTACACCTTC
CASSQEYTYGYTF
>TRBJ1-1|TRBD1|TRBV13|-
TGTGCCAGCAGCTCTACCGGGACAGGGGAGAACACTGAAGCTTTCTTT
CASSSTGTGENTEAFF
>TRBJ1-5|-|TRBV18|-
TGTGCCAGCTCACCCCGGGGGGGAGGGGGCAATCAGCCCCAGCATTTT
CASSPRGGGGNQPQHF
>TRBJ1-6|-|TRBV7-8|-
TGTGCCAGCAGTCAAAACCGGGACATAACTTCACCCCTCCACTTT
CASSQNRDITSPLHF
>TRBJ1-6|TRBD1|TRBV11-2|-
TGTGCCAGCAGCGATAGGACAGGGGTTAATTCACCCCTCCACTTT
CASSDRTGVNSPLHF
>TRBJ2-1|TRBD2|TRBV7-8|few
TGTGCCAGCAGTCCCTCGGGACAGCTCGTTAGACTAGCGGGGGTCAATGAGCAGTTCTTC
CASSPSGQLVRLAGVNEQFF
>TRBJ2-5|-|TRBV4-1|-
TGCGCCAGCAGCCAGACCCGGGAGCAAGAGACCCAGTACTTC
CASSQTREQETQYF
>TRBJ1-1|TRBD1|TRBV5-1|once
TGCGCCAGCAGCCCCGGACAGGGGCCCTACATGAACACTGAAGCTTTCTTT
CASSPGQGPYMNTEAFF
>TRBJ1-2|-|TRBV24-1|-
TGTGCCACCAGTGATTTTACCGGGGGCTACACCTTC
CATSDFTGGYTF
>TRBJ1-2|-|TRBV19|-
TGTGCCAGTGCCGTAGGACCGTCGTCGGGAGGCTACACCTTC
CASAVGPSSGGYTF
>TRBJ2-5|TRBD1|TRBV4-2|-
TGTGCCAGCAGCCAAGGGGCAGGGGGCCAGTACCAAGAGACCCAGTACTTC
CASSQGAGGQYQETQYF
>TRBJ1-6|TRBD1|TRBV2|-
TGTGCCAGCATCCTCGGACAGGGGAATTCACCCCTCCACTTT
CASILGQGNSPLHF
>TRBJ1-1|-|TRBV28|once
TGTGCCAGCATAGGCGCGGGGCAGAACACTGAAGCTTTCTTT
CASIGAGQNTEAFF
>TRBJ2-3|TRBD2|TRBV2|-
TGTGCCAGCAGTGAATGGCTAGCGGGGCCAGATACGCAGTATTTT
CASSEWLAGPDTQYF
>TRBJ1-4|-|TRBV7-8|-
TGTGCCAGCAGCTTAGGGCTAAGGGGTGAAAAACTGTTTTTT
CASSLGLRGEKLFF
>TRBJ2-1|TRBD1|TRBV4-1|-
TGCGCCAGCAGCCAAGAGCCGACAGGGGGAGGGTTGAGCAATGAGCAGTTCTTC
CASSQEPTGGGLSNEQFF
>TRBJ1-2|TRBD1|TRBV5-1|-
TGCGCCAGCAGCCAACAGGGTACTGGGACAGGCAGCTATGGCTACACCTTC
CASSQQGTGTGSYGYTF
>TRBJ2-5|TRBD2|TRBV7-3|-
TGTGCCAGCAGCTTAATCGGGGGAGGGGAGACCCAGTACTTC
CASSLIGGGETQYF
>TRBJ2-5|TRBD1|TRBV11-3|-
TGTGCCAGCAGTCTACGGACAGGGACAGAGGAGACCCAGTACTTC
CASSLRTGTEETQYF
>TRBJ2-7|-|TRBV2|-
TGTGCCAGCATGCGGGTAGGGAATGATGCCCTCGAGCAGTACTTC
CASMRVGNDALEQYF
>TRBJ2-1|-|TRBV15|few
TGTGCCACCACCAATCTCAGGGACTCCTACAATGAGCAGTTCTTC
CATTNLRDSYNEQFF
>TRBJ1-5|-|TRBV28|-
TGTGCCAGCAGTTCGCCCGCAGGGGCCCAGCCCCAGCATTTT
CASSSPAGAQPQHF
>TRBJ2-7|TRBD1|TRBV18|-
TGTGCCAGCTCACAGGGACAGGGTGTCTCCTACGAGCAGTACTTC
CASSQGQGVSYEQYF
>TRBJ2-7|TRBD1|TRBV19|-
TGTGCCAGTAGTCACGAACCGGGACAGGGGAAGTACGAGCAGTACTTC
CASSHEPGQGKYEQYF
>TRBJ2-3|-|TRBV15|-
TGTGCCACCAGCAGGCTAAGCGAGGGCACAGATACGCAGTATTTT
CATSRLSEGTDTQYF
>TRBJ2-7|TRBD2|TRBV10-1|-
TGCGCCAGCAGTGAGTCGGTAGCGGGGTCCTACGAGCAGTACTTC
CASSESVAGSYEQYF
>TRBJ2-1|TRBD1|TRBV5-1|-
TGCGCCAGCAGCCCTGGACAGGTCTCCTACAATGAGCAGTTCTTC
CASSPGQVSYNEQFF
>TRBJ2-1|TRBD2|TRBV7-9|-
TGTGCCAGCAGCTCGATTAAAGGTCTAGCGGGGGGGACTAATGAGCAGTTCTTC
CASSSIKGLAGGTNEQFF
>TRBJ1-2|-|TRBV27|-
TGTGCCAGCAGTTTATTTTTGTTAAGACAGTTCTCCTATGGCTACACCTTC
CASSLFLLRQFSYGYTF
>TRBJ1-2|TRBD1|TRBV4-2|-
TGTGCCAGCAGCCAAGATGGGACAGGGAGTCCCTATGGCTACACCTTC
CASSQDGTGSPYGYTF
>TRBJ1-5|TRBD1|TRBV19|-
TGTGCCAGTAGTATAGATAAGGGGACAGGCGGAAGGTCAGCCCAGCATTTT
CASSIDKGTGGRSAQHF
>TRBJ2-3|-|TRBV7-9|-
TGTGCCAGCACCCCGGTGAACGCGGGCGCAGATACGCAGTATTTT
CASTPVNAGADTQYF
>TRBJ1-6|-|TRBV19|-
TGTGCCAGTAGTATAGGACAGAGCCATAATTCACCCCTCCACTTT
CASSIGQSHNSPLHF
>TRBJ2-3|TRBD2|TRBV27|-
TGTGCCAGCAAGAGCGGGGGGACTATCACAGATACGCAGTATTTT
CASKSGGTITDTQYF
>TRBJ2-7|TRBD2|TRBV9|once
TGTGCCAGCAGCGTAGGCCCCGGGGGGAAGGAGCAGTACTTC
CASSVGPGGKEQYF
>TRBJ1-5|-|TRBV2|-
TGTGCCAGCAGTGATGAGGATCGTAGCAATCAGCCCCAGCATTTT
CASSDEDRSNQPQHF
>TRBJ2-5|-|TRBV18|-
TGTGCCAGCTCGCCCCCGGGGAGGGGGAGAGAGACCCAGTACTTC
CASSPPGRGRETQYF
>TRBJ2-7|TRBD1|TRBV10-3|-
TGTGCCATCACAGCCGGGACAGGGGAGACCGAGCAGTACTTC
CAITAGTGETEQYF
>TRBJ2-7|-|TRBV7-6|-
TGTGCCAGCAGCTTAGAAGGGGGGGGCCCAGACCACGAGCAGTACTTC
CASSLEGGGPDHEQYF